The present TCR beta chain was sequenced within a study of cytomegalovirus exposure and HLA in healthy donors. The PCR was carried out with 60 Vbeta primers and 13 Jbeta primers. Generated by immunoSEQ multiplex PCR, the TCRdb table keeps only in-frame clones and is missing some. The sample consists of more than 95,000 clones, 69% of them appearing once. Germline V CDR1 and CDR2: KGHSH, LQKENI. Trimming shortened V by 2 bases and J by 5 bases, and 14 bases separated the two germline ends. The CDR3 runs to 15 residues. Sequenced: PBMCs. The V gene is TRBV18, the J gene TRBJ2-3, with D maybe TRBD1 (5 bases). The receptor's source is a young man in good health and CMV-seronegative. CDR3 sequence (DNA): TGTGCCAGCTCACCAGCTGCAGGGTGGGTAGATACGCAGTATTTT. Translating it yields CASSPAAGWVDTQYF.